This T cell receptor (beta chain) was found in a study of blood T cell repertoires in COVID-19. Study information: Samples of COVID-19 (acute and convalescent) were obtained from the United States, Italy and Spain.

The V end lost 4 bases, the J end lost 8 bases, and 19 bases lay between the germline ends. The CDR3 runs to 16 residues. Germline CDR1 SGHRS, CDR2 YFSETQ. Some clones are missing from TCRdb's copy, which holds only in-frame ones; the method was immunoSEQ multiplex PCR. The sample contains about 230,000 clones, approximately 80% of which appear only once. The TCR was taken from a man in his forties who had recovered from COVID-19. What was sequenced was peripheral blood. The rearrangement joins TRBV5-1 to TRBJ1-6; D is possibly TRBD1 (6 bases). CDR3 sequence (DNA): TGCGCCAGCAGCATAAGCCTAACAGGGACGGATTCACCCCTCCACTTT. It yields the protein CASSISLTGTDSPLHF.